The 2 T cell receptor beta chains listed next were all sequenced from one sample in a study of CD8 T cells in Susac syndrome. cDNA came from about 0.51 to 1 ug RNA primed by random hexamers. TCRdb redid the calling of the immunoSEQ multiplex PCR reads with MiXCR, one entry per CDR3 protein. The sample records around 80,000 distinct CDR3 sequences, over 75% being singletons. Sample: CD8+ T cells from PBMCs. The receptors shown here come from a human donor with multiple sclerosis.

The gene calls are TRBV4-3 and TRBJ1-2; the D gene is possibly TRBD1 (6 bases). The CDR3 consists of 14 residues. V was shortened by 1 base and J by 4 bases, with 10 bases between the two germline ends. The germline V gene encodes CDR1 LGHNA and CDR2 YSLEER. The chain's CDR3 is CASSQVGGSYGYTF. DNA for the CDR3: TGCGCCAGCAGCCAAGTAGGGGGAAGCTATGGCTACACCTTC.

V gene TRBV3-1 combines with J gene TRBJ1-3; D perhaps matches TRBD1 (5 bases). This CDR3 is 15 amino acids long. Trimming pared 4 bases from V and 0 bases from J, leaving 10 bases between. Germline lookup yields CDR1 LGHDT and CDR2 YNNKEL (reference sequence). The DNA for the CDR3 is TGTGCCAGCAGCCCGGGACCGATCTCTGGAAACACCATATATTTT. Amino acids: CASSPGPISGNTIYF. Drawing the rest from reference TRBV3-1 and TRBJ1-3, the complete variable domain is DTAVSQTPKYLVTQMGNDKSIKCEQNLGHDTMYWYKQDSKKFLKIMFSYNNKELIINETVPNRFSPKSPDKAHLNLHINSLELGDSAVYFCASSPGPISGNTIYFGEGSWLTVV.